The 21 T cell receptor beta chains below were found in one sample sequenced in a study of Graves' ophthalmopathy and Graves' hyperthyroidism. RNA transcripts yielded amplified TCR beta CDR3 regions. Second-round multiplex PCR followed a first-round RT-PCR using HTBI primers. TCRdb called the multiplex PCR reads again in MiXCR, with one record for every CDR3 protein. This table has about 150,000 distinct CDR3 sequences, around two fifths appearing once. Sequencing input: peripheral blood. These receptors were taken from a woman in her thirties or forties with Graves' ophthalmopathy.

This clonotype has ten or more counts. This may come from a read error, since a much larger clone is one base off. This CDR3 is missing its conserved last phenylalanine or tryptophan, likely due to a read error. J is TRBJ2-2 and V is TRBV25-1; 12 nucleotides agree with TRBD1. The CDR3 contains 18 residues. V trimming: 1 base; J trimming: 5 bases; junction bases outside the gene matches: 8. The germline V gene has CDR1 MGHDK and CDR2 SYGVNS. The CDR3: CASSELLGQGAKTGELFL. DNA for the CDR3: TGTGCCAGCAGTGAATTGTTGGGACAGGGGGCAAAGACCGGGGAGCTGTTTCTT.

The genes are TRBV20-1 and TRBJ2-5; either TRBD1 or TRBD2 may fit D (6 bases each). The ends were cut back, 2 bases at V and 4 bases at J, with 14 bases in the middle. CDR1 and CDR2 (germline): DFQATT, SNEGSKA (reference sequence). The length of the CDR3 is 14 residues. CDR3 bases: TGCAGTGCTAGATTCGGGGGCGGACGAGAGACCCAGTACTTC. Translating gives CSARFGGGRETQYF.

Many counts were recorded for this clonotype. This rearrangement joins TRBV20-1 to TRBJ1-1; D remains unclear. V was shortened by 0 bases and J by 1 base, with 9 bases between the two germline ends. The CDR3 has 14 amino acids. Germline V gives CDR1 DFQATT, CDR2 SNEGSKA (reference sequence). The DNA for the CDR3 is TGCAGTGCTAGAGAAAGGGTGAAGAACACTGAAGCTTTCTTT. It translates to CSARERVKNTEAFF.

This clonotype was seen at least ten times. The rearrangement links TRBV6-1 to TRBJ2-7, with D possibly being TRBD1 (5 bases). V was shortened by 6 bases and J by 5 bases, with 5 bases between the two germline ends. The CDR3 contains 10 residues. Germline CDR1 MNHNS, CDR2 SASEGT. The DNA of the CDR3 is TGTGCCAGCAGAGGGGACGAGCAGTACTTC. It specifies CASRGDEQYF.

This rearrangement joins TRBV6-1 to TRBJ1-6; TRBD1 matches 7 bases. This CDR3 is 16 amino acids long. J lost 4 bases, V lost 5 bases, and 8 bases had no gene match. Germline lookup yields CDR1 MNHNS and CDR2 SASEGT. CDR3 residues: CASSPDRAGYNSPLHF. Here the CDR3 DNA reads TGTGCCAGCAGTCCAGACAGGGCGGGGTATAATTCACCCCTCCACTTT.

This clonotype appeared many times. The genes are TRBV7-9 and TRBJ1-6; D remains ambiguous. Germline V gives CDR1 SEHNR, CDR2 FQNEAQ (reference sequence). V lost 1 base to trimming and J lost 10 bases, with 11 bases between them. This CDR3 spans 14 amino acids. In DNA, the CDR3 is TGTGCCAGCAGCTTAGGAGGGCGCGAATCACCCCTCCACTTT. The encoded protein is CASSLGGRESPLHF. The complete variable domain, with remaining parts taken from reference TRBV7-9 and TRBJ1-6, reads DTGVSQNPRHKITKRGQNVTFRCDPISEHNRLYWYRQTLGQGPEFLTYFQNEAQLEKSRLLSDRFSAERPKGSFSTLEIQRTEQGDSAMYLCASSLGGRESPLHFGNGTRLTVT.

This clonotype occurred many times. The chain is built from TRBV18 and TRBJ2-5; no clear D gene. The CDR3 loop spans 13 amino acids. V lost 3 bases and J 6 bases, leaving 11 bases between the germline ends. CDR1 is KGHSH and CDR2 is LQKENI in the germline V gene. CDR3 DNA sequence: TGTGCCAGCTCACCGAACACCGATCAGACCCAGTACTTC. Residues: CASSPNTDQTQYF.

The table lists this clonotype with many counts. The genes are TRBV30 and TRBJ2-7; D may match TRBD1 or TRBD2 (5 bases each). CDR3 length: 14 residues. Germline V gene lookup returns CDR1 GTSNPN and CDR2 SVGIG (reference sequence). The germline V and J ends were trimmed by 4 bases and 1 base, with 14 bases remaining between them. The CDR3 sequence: CAWMGLGDSYEQYF. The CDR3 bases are TGTGCCTGGATGGGGTTGGGGGATTCCTACGAGCAGTACTTC.

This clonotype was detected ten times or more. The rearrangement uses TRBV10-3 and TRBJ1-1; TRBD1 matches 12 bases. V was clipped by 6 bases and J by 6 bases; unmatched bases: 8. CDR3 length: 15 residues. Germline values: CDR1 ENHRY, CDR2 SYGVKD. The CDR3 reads CAISNRDRGRSEAFF. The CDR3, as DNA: TGTGCCATCAGCAACCGGGACAGGGGGCGATCTGAAGCTTTCTTT.

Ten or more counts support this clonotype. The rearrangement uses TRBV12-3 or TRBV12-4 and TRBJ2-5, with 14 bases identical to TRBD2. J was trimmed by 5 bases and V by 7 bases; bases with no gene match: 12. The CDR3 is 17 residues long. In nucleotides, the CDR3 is TGTGCCAGCAAGGCCCCGGGACTAGCGGGAGTCGGGGAGACCCAGTACTTC. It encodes CASKAPGLAGVGETQYF.

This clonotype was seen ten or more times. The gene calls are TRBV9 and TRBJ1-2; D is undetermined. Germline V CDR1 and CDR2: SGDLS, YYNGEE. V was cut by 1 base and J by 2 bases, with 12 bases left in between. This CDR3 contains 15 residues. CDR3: CASSVQQTRNYGYTF. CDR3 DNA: TGTGCCAGCAGCGTACAACAGACGAGAAACTATGGCTACACCTTC. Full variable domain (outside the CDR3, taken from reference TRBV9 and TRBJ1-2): DSGVTQTPKHLITATGQRVTLRCSPRSGDLSVYWYQQSLDQGLQFLIQYYNGEERAKGNILERFSAQQFPDLHSELNLSSLELGDSALYFCASSVQQTRNYGYTFGSGTRLTVV.

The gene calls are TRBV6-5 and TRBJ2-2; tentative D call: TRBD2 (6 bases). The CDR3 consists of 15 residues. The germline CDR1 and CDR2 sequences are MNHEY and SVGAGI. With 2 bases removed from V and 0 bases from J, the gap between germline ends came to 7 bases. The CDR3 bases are TGTGCCAGCAGTTACCTAGCGTCGAACACCGGGGAGCTGTTTTTT. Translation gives CASSYLASNTGELFF.

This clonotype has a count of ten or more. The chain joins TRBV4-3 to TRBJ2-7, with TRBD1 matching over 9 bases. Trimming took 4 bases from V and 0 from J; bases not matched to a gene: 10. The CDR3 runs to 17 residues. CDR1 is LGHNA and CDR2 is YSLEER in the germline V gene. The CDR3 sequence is CASSRLVTGGDSYEQYF. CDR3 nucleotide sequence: TGCGCCAGCAGCCGGTTGGTAACAGGGGGCGACTCCTACGAGCAGTACTTC.

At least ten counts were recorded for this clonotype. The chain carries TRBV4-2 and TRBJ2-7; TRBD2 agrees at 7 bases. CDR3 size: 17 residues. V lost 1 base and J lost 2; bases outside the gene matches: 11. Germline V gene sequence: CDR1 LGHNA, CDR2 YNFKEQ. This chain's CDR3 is CASSQVSGSGPPYEQYF. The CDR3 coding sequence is TGTGCCAGCAGCCAAGTCTCGGGTAGCGGGCCTCCCTACGAGCAGTACTTC.

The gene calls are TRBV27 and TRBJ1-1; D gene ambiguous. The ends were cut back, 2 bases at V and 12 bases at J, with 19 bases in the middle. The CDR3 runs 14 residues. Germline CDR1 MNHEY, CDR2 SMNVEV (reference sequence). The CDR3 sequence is CASSLVNPWERTFF. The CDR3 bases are TGTGCCAGCAGTTTAGTGAACCCTTGGGAGAGGACTTTCTTT.

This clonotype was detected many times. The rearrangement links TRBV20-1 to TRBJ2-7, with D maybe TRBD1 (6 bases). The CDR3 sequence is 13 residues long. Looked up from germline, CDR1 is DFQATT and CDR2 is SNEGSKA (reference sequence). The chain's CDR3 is CSSQGSRSYEQYF. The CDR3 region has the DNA TGCAGCTCCCAGGGGTCGAGATCCTACGAGCAGTACTTC.

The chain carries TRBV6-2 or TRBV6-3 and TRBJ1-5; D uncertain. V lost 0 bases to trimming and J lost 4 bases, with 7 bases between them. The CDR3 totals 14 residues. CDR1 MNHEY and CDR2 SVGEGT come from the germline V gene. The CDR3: CASSYSSRNQPQHF. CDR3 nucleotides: TGTGCCAGCAGTTACTCCAGCAGAAATCAGCCCCAGCATTTT.

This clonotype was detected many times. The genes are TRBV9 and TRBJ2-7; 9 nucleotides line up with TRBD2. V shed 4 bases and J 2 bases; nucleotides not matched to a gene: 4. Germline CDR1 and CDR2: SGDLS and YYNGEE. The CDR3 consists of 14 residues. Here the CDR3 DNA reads TGTGCCAGCAGCCCTCTAGCGGGGCCCTACGAGCAGTACTTC. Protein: CASSPLAGPYEQYF. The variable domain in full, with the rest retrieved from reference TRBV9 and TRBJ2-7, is DSGVTQTPKHLITATGQRVTLRCSPRSGDLSVYWYQQSLDQGLQFLIQYYNGEERAKGNILERFSAQQFPDLHSELNLSSLELGDSALYFCASSPLAGPYEQYFGPGTRLTVT.

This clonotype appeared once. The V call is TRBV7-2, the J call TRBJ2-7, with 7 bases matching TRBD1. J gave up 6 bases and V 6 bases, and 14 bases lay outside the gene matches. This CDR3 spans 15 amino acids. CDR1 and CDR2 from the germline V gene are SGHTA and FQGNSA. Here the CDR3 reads CASSSQTGNLGEQYF. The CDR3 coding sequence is TGTGCCAGCAGTTCTCAGACAGGGAATTTAGGCGAGCAGTACTTC.

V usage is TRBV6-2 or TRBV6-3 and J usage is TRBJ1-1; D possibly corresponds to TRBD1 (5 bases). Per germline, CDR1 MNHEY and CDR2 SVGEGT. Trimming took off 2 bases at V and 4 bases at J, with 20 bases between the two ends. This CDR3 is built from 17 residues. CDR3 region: CASSYPRDRRRVTEAFF. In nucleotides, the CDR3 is TGTGCCAGCAGTTACCCACGGGACCGCCGGAGGGTCACTGAAGCTTTCTTT.

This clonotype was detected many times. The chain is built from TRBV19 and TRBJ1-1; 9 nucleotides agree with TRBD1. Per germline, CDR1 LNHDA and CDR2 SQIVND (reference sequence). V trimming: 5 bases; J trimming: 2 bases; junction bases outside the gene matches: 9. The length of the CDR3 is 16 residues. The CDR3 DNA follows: TGTGCCAGTAGTTTCGAAGGGGGACAGGGCAACACTGAAGCTTTCTTT. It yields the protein CASSFEGGQGNTEAFF.